The 9 T cell receptor beta chains in this list originate from one sample, sequenced in a study of CD8+ T cells in alopecia areata (dated by TCRdb to 2016 to 2019). To prepare the library, the immunoSEQ multiplex PCR assay was applied. RNA was extracted from all samples and reverse transcribed into cDNA, which served as template for TCR sequencing. TCRdb obtained this table from immuneACCESS and retained in-frame rearrangements with V and J assigned. These tables miss some clones; where compared with another copy, unresolved V genes account for less than half of the shortfall, and the remainder is unexplained. Here the sample has 180,000 or so clones; 58% occur a single time. The ten biggest clones cover 15% to 20% of the sample. The treatment or condition label on this specimen signifies: oral pan-JAK inhibitor, 5-10 mg twice daily. The sample consisted of CD4+ T cells sorted from blood, taken between weeks 55 and 65, from a patient treated with tofacitinib. Source of these receptors: a human donor with alopecia areata.

V gene TRBV29-1 combines with J gene TRBJ2-5; D remains unclear. The DNA end is a closer match to TRBJ2-7, so the J assignment may be wrong. This CDR3 is 13 amino acids long. Germline assignment: CDR1 SQVTM and CDR2 ANQGSEA. The CDR3 is CSVETTDRYEQYF. In DNA, the CDR3 is TGCAGCGTTGAGACCACAGACCGCTACGAGCAGTACTTC.

The chain carries TRBV27 and TRBJ2-7; 9 bases line up with TRBD1. This CDR3 comprises 14 residues. Germline values: CDR1 MNHEY, CDR2 SMNVEV (reference sequence). V lost 5 bases and J lost 5; bases outside the gene matches: 7. CDR3 coding DNA: TGTGCCAGCAGTGCGGGACAGGGAACCGACGAGCAGTACTTC. Protein product: CASSAGQGTDEQYF.

The CDR3 protein is CASSLFGGPTDTQYF. The DNA for the CDR3 is TGTGCCAGCAGCTTATTTGGGGGACCCACAGATACGCAGTATTTT. The rearrangement joins TRBV7-8 to TRBJ2-3; D could derive from TRBD1 or TRBD2 (5 bases each). The germline V gene has CDR1 SGHVS and CDR2 FQNEAQ. CDR3 length: 15 residues. The germline V and J ends were trimmed by 2 bases and 2 bases, with 11 bases remaining between them.

This clone was counted a few times. The CDR3 nucleotides read TGCGCCAGCAGCTTTGGACAGCGCTACGAGCAGTACTTC. This codes for CASSFGQRYEQYF. The V gene is TRBV5-1, the J gene TRBJ2-7, with D possibly matching TRBD1 (6 bases). Germline-derived CDR1 and CDR2 are SGHRS and YFSETQ. Trimming left V 2 bases short and J 3 bases short, with 9 bases between. The CDR3 contains 13 residues. The full variable domain, its missing parts supplied by reference TRBV5-1 and TRBJ2-7, is KAGVTQTPRYLIKTRGQQVTLSCSPISGHRSVSWYQQTPGQGLQFLFEYFSETQRNKGNFPGRFSGRQFSNSRSEMNVSTLELGDSALYLCASSFGQRYEQYFGPGTRLTVT.

This clone was counted a few times. The chain employs TRBV6-5 and TRBJ1-2; D remains ambiguous. This CDR3 spans 13 amino acids. V was pared by 5 bases and J by 3 bases, with 10 bases between. Germline V gene sequence: CDR1 MNHEY, CDR2 SVGAGI. The CDR3 is CASSPGSYYGYTF. The CDR3 nucleotides are TGTGCCAGCAGTCCGGGATCCTACTATGGCTACACCTTC.

This clone was recorded a few times. V is TRBV2 and J is TRBJ1-1, with D possibly being TRBD1 (5 bases). The V gene lost 7 bases and the J gene lost 7 bases, with 19 bases spanning the gap. Germline V CDR1 and CDR2: SNHLY, FYNNEI. This CDR3 is built from 14 residues. The CDR3 is CASKAGTWGGEAFF. For the CDR3, the DNA is TGTGCCAGCAAAGCGGGTACATGGGGCGGTGAAGCTTTCTTT.

V gene TRBV29-1 combines with J gene TRBJ1-2; the match to TRBD1 covers 7 bases. Trimming cost V 7 bases and J 14 bases; bases outside gene matches: 19. CDR1 SQVTM and CDR2 ANQGSEA come from the germline V gene. The CDR3 covers 13 residues. The CDR3 region has the DNA TGCAGCGCCGCTACTGGGACAGCGACTTCTTATACCTTC. It translates to CSAATGTATSYTF.

This chain connects TRBV29-1 to TRBJ1-1; D perhaps matches TRBD1 (5 bases). This CDR3 is 13 amino acids long. The V gene lost 8 bases and the J gene lost 1 base, with 14 bases spanning the gap. Germline loops: CDR1 SQVTM, CDR2 ANQGSEA. The CDR3 sequence: CSIDLTGNTEAFF. The CDR3 coding sequence is TGCAGCATAGATCTTACAGGGAACACTGAAGCTTTCTTT.

This chain connects TRBV27 to TRBJ1-2; TRBD1 might be the D (5 bases). Looked up from germline, CDR1 is MNHEY and CDR2 is SMNVEV (reference sequence). Trimming shortened V by 6 bases and J by 8 bases, and 19 bases separated the two germline ends. CDR3 length equals 14 residues. For the CDR3, the DNA is TGTGCCAGCAGGGGGTTTTCAAGGGACGACGGCTACACCTTC. Amino acids: CASRGFSRDDGYTF.